This passage covers 19 T cell receptor beta chains from one sample sequenced in a study of control samples from healthy donors and cancer patients. Assay used: immunoSEQ multiplex PCR; TCRdb lists only in-frame clones, some missing. The table includes 250,000 to 300,000 clones, over 70% detected once. Sequencing was carried out using PBMCs. The receptors stem from a woman aged 55 to 70 with lung cancer.

The V gene is TRBV19, the J gene TRBJ1-1, with a possible D match to TRBD1 (5 bases). The CDR3 length is 13 residues. Germline CDR1 and CDR2: LNHDA and SQIVND (reference sequence). Trimming took 7 bases from V and 10 from J, leaving 19 bases between them. This CDR3 reads CASNQGRAGGAFF. The CDR3 DNA reads TGTGCCAGTAACCAAGGGCGGGCGGGGGGAGCTTTCTTT.

The chain joins TRBV30 to TRBJ1-6; D not resolved. Germline V gives CDR1 GTSNPN, CDR2 SVGIG (reference sequence). The V end was cut by 0 bases, the J end by 5 bases, with 11 bases between. The CDR3 totals 15 residues. The CDR3 bases are TGTGCCTGGAGTGTACTGACCACCCATAATTCACCCCTCCACTTT. This codes for CAWSVLTTHNSPLHF.

The rearrangement uses TRBV2 and TRBJ1-6; no clear D gene. Per germline, CDR1 SNHLY and CDR2 FYNNEI. This CDR3 comprises 16 residues. Trimming removed 3 bases from V and 0 bases from J, with 9 bases in between. CDR3 sequence (DNA): TGTGCCAGCAGTGACGGGAGGAGCTCCTATAATTCACCCCTCCACTTT. This codes for CASSDGRSSYNSPLHF.

V usage is TRBV11-3 and J usage is TRBJ2-7; tentatively, D is TRBD2 (6 bases). Per the germline V gene, CDR1 is SGHNT and CDR2 is YENEEA. CDR3 length: 16 residues. V dropped 1 base and J dropped 6 bases, with 19 bases sitting between them. The CDR3 spells CASSLGSGTPLSEQYF. DNA of the CDR3: TGTGCCAGCAGCTTAGGCTCCGGGACTCCCTTGAGCGAGCAGTACTTC.

This clone was seen once. The chain recombines TRBV5-1 with TRBJ2-3, with 10 bases identical to TRBD2. This CDR3 spans 14 amino acids. V shed 5 bases, J shed 5 bases, and the junction held 5 bases outside the gene matches. The germline CDR1 and CDR2 sequences are SGHRS and YFSETQ. The CDR3 here is CASSRIAGGDTQYF. The CDR3 DNA is TGCGCCAGCAGTCGGATAGCGGGGGGAGATACGCAGTATTTT.

There are a few counts of this clone. J is TRBJ1-2 and V is TRBV6-1; D remains unclear. With 3 bases removed from V and 2 bases from J, the gap between germline ends came to 10 bases. The CDR3 is made up of 14 amino acids. Germline values: CDR1 MNHNS, CDR2 SASEGT. The CDR3 bases are TGTGCCAGCAGTGAGAGTGCAGAGAACTATGGCTACACCTTC. It encodes CASSESAENYGYTF.

The chain links TRBV5-1 to TRBJ2-1; a weak D match, TRBD2 (6 bases). This CDR3 is 12 amino acids long. V lost 5 bases, J lost 10 bases, and 13 bases lay in between. Germline V CDR1 and CDR2: SGHRS, YFSETQ. The CDR3 loop is CASSTFGSEQFF. The CDR3, as DNA: TGCGCCAGCAGTACCTTCGGGAGCGAGCAGTTCTTC.

V is TRBV11-2 and J is TRBJ2-7; D possibly uses TRBD1 or TRBD2 (6 bases each). Germline V CDR1 and CDR2: SGHAT, FQNNGV. V dropped 5 bases and J dropped 5 bases, with 10 bases sitting between them. The CDR3 is made up of 12 amino acids. CDR3 sequence (DNA): TGTGCCAGCAGCAGGGGGGTCCACGAGCAGTACTTC. It is translated as CASSRGVHEQYF.

The chain is built from TRBV9 and TRBJ1-6; no clear D gene. Per the germline V gene, CDR1 is SGDLS and CDR2 is YYNGEE. The CDR3 is 14 amino acids. Between the trimmed V and J ends, which lost 4 bases and 8 bases, there was a span of 13 bases. The CDR3, as DNA: TGTGCCAGCAGCCTGAGGCCAGTACATTCACCCCTCCACTTT. Its protein is CASSLRPVHSPLHF.

J is TRBJ2-5 and V is TRBV30, with 13 bases identical to TRBD2. This CDR3 is 20 amino acids long. The germline CDR1 and CDR2 sequences are GTSNPN and SVGIG (reference sequence). Trimming cost V 0 bases and J 5 bases; bases outside gene matches: 18. CDR3 nucleotides: TGTGCCTGGAGTGTACATTCCCGATTTACTAGCGGGAGGGCCCGGGAGACCCAGTACTTC. It yields the protein CAWSVHSRFTSGRARETQYF.

This rearrangement joins TRBV6-4 to TRBJ2-2; D unresolved. Germline assignment: CDR1 MRHNA and CDR2 SNTAGT. V was pared by 3 bases and J by 4 bases, with 6 bases between. This CDR3 is built from 13 residues. CDR3 amino acids: CASSESVTGELFF. As DNA, the CDR3 is TGTGCCAGCAGTGAATCTGTCACCGGGGAGCTGTTTTTT.

This chain connects TRBV4-1 to TRBJ1-3, with TRBD1 identical over 9 bases. With V trimmed by 5 bases and J by 0 bases, 20 bases remained unmatched. The CDR3 consists of 21 residues. Germline CDR1 reads MGHRA; CDR2 reads YSYEKL. The CDR3 protein is CASSRLNTGTGRSNSGNTIYF. CDR3 DNA sequence: TGCGCCAGCAGCAGGTTAAACACCGGGACAGGGAGGTCCAACTCTGGAAACACCATATATTTT.

The V call is TRBV4-1, the J call TRBJ1-5; D remains ambiguous. Looked up from germline, CDR1 is MGHRA and CDR2 is YSYEKL. V lost 0 bases to trimming and J lost 0 bases, with 9 bases between them. The CDR3 spans 16 residues. The chain's CDR3 is CASSQDNGYSNQPQHF. In DNA form, the CDR3 reads TGCGCCAGCAGCCAAGATAACGGGTATAGCAATCAGCCCCAGCATTTT.

This clone was recorded a few times. In nucleotides, the CDR3 is TGTGCCAGCAGCTTCTCGGTGGACACTGAAGCTTTCTTT. Protein sequence: CASSFSVDTEAFF. This chain connects TRBV7-3 to TRBJ1-1; D remains ambiguous. This CDR3 has 13 residues. V was clipped by 3 bases and J by 3 bases, with 8 bases between them. Germline V CDR1 and CDR2: SGHTA, FQGTGA.

The V call is TRBV29-1, the J call TRBJ1-2, with D tentatively TRBD1 (5 bases). The CDR3 has 14 residues. Per the germline V gene, CDR1 is SQVTM and CDR2 is ANQGSEA. V lost 4 bases to trimming and J lost 3 bases, with 15 bases between them. CDR3 region: CSVAQGKGDYGYTF. In nucleotides, the CDR3 is TGCAGCGTTGCCCAGGGCAAGGGTGACTATGGCTACACCTTC.

The chain combines TRBV10-3 with TRBJ2-7; possible D gene TRBD1, 5 bases. V lost 2 bases and J lost 6, with 11 bases in between. There are 13 residues in the CDR3. Germline assignment: CDR1 ENHRY and CDR2 SYGVKD. The CDR3 bases are TGTGCCATCAGTGAGATCCCTCAGGGCGAGCAGTACTTC. Translating gives CAISEIPQGEQYF.

This rearrangement joins TRBV3-1 (or the pseudogene TRBV3-2) to TRBJ2-4; possible D gene TRBD1, 5 bases. Germline lookup yields CDR1 LGHDT and CDR2 YNNKEL (reference sequence). Trimming shortened V by 3 bases and J by 3 bases, and 12 bases separated the two germline ends. The CDR3 extends over 15 amino acids. The CDR3 sequence is CASSQARVGKNIQYF. CDR3 DNA: TGTGCCAGCAGCCAGGCCAGGGTTGGCAAAAACATTCAGTACTTC.

The CDR3 sequence is CASSLDWRSTDTQYF. CDR3 in DNA: TGTGCCAGCAGCTTGGATTGGCGGAGCACAGATACGCAGTATTTT. The genes are TRBV5-4 and TRBJ2-3; D unclear. Per the germline V gene, CDR1 is SGHNT and CDR2 is YYREEE (reference sequence). Trimming removed 0 bases at V and 0 bases at J, with 8 bases between. The CDR3 contains 15 residues.

This clone has just a few counts. The gene calls are TRBV19 and TRBJ1-5; TRBD1 matches 11 bases. The CDR3 sequence is 16 residues long. The germline gives CDR1 LNHDA, CDR2 SQIVND (reference sequence). V lost 7 bases and J lost 1; bases outside the gene matches: 6. DNA of the CDR3: TGTGCCAGTACCCGGACAGGGGGCGGAAGCAATCAGCCCCAGCATTTT. This translates into CASTRTGGGSNQPQHF.